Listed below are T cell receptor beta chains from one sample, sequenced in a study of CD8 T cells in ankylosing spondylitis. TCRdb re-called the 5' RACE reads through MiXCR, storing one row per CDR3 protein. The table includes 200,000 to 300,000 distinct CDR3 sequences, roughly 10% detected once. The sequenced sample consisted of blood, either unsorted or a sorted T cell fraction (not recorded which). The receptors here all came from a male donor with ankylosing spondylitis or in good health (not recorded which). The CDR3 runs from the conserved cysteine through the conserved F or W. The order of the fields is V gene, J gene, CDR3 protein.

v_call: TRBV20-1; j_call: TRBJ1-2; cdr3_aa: CSASAEIYGYTF
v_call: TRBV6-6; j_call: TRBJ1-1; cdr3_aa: CATRTGGVTEAFF
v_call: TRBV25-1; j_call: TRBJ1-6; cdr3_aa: CASSVVGGPLHF
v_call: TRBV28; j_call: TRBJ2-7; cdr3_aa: CASSLPTQTGKAYEQYF
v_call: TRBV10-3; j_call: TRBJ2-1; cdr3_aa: CAISESNPSGYNEQFF
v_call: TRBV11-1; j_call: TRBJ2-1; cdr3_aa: CASSLLPPGSSYNEQFF
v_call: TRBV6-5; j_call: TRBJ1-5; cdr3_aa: CASRLPGGDQPQHF
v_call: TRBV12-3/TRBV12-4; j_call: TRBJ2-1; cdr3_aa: CASSLAGGIYNEQFF
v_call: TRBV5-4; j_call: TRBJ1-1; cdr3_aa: CASSFDLNTEAFF
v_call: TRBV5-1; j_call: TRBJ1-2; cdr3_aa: CASSLYASGYTF
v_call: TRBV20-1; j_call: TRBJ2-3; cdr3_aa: CSASERQGPTDTQYF
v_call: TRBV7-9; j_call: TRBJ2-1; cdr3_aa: CASVGTSYNEQFF
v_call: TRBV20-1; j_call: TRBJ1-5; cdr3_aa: CSATGGVGNQPQHF
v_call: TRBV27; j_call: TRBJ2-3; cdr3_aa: CASSFSRGRGTDTQYF
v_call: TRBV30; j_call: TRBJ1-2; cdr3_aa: CAWSPGTGDYGYTF
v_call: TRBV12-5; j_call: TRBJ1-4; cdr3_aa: CASGLQGGGEKLFF
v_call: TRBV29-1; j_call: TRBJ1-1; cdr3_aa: CSAPGTGLSRAFF
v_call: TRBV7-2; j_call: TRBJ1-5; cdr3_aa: CASSLGGTSGGGGPQHF
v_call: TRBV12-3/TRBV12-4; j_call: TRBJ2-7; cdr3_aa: CASRPLEAGGRAEQYF
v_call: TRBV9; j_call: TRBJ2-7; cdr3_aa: CASSVDRTAYEQYF
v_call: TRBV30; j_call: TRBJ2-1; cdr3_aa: CAWSSTAPYNEQFF
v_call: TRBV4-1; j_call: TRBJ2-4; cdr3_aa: CASSQEVYLQSIQYF
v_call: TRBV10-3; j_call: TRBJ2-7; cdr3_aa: CATRLDVEQYF
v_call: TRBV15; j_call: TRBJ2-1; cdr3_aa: CATSRDLYEQFF
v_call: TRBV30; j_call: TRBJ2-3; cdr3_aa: CAWSALEGINTQYF
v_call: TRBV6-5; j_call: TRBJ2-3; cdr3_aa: CASSYSYRRLADADTQYF